The 16 T cell receptor beta chains listed next were all sequenced from one sample in a study of T cell changes during pregnancy in multiple sclerosis. Clones were read by immunoSEQ multiplex PCR, and TCRdb kept only the in-frame ones, dropping some. The sample lists around 71,000 clones, roughly 92% seen once, with approximately 1% in the top ten. This specimen consisted of peripheral blood, obtained in the third trimester of pregnancy. The origin of the receptors is a female donor with multiple sclerosis, enrolled in a pregnancy study.

The V gene is TRBV2, the J gene TRBJ2-2; D gene unclear. CDR3 length: 12 amino acids. V was pared by 7 bases and J by 3 bases, with 6 bases between. Germline CDR1 and CDR2: SNHLY and FYNNEI. This CDR3 is CASTYYTGELFF. CDR3 in DNA: TGTGCCAGCACGTACTACACCGGGGAGCTGTTTTTT.

The rearrangement links TRBV5-6 to TRBJ2-1, with TRBD2 identical over 8 bases. Germline-derived CDR1 and CDR2 are SGHDT and YYEEEE. The V gene end was trimmed by 0 bases and the J gene end by 7 bases; junction bases not matched to a gene: 9. The CDR3 sequence is 16 residues long. The CDR3 protein is CASSLVKERERNEQFF. The DNA for the CDR3 is TGTGCCAGCAGCTTGGTTAAGGAGCGGGAGAGAAATGAGCAGTTCTTC.

This chain joins TRBV29-1 and TRBJ2-2, with a tentative D call TRBD1 (5 bases). With 7 bases removed from V and 3 bases from J, the gap between germline ends came to 6 bases. The CDR3 extends over 11 amino acids. The germline gives CDR1 SQVTM, CDR2 ANQGSEA. The CDR3 bases are TGCAGCGCGACAGACACCGGGGAGCTGTTTTTT. It translates to CSATDTGELFF.

V is TRBV6-1 and J is TRBJ1-1, with 7 bases fitting TRBD1. The CDR3 is 13 amino acids. With V trimmed by 7 bases and J by 3 bases, 5 bases remained unmatched. Germline assignment: CDR1 MNHNS and CDR2 SASEGT. The CDR3 bases are TGTGCCAGCAACGGACAGGCGGACACTGAAGCTTTCTTT. Its protein is CASNGQADTEAFF.

With respect to this clone: The CDR3 does not end in the conserved phenylalanine or tryptophan, so this is likely a read error. No DNA is shown, since the ends of the CDR3 on it are uncertain; the CDR3 is the one TCRdb lists. V gene TRBV20-1 combines with J gene TRBJ2-7; the tabulated D call, TRBD1, remains unverified against the DNA. The CDR3 is 9 amino acids in total, end residues counted. Per germline, CDR1 DFQATT and CDR2 SNEGSKA (reference sequence). This CDR3 reads CSARERTGL.

The J gene is TRBJ1-5, the V gene TRBV18; 9 positions agree with TRBD1. Germline assignment: CDR1 KGHSH and CDR2 LQKENI. V shed 2 bases and J 4 bases; nucleotides not matched to a gene: 3. The length of the CDR3 is 15 residues. The CDR3 nucleotides are TGTGCCAGCTCACCAGGGGACAGGGTAAATCAGCCCCAGCATTTT. Encoded protein: CASSPGDRVNQPQHF.

V gene TRBV4-1 combines with J gene TRBJ2-2; D may be TRBD1 (5 bases). The V gene lost 2 bases and the J gene lost 5 bases, with 12 bases spanning the gap. The CDR3 sequence is 15 residues long. Germline V lookup: CDR1 MGHRA, CDR2 YSYEKL. DNA for the CDR3: TGCGCCAGCAGCCAACAGGGTACAAGGACCGGGGAGCTGTTTTTT. Translated, it gives CASSQQGTRTGELFF.

This rearrangement joins TRBV27 to TRBJ2-1, with TRBD1 identical over 7 bases. Germline lookup yields CDR1 MNHEY and CDR2 SMNVEV (reference sequence). This CDR3 has 17 residues. Unmatched junction bases numbered 20, after V lost 7 bases and J lost 8 bases. The CDR3 sequence: CASTKPRPDLGGDEQFF. CDR3 sequence (DNA): TGTGCCAGCACCAAACCCCGACCGGACTTAGGGGGCGATGAGCAGTTCTTC.

The J gene is TRBJ1-1, the V gene TRBV18, with D unresolved. The CDR3 is made up of 16 amino acids. Germline V gene data show CDR1 as KGHSH and CDR2 as LQKENI. V lost 3 bases and J lost 4, with 18 bases in between. CDR3 sequence reads: CASSPRTVESGTEAFF. The DNA of the CDR3 is TGTGCCAGCTCACCTCGCACTGTCGAGTCTGGCACTGAAGCTTTCTTT. The full variable domain, its missing parts supplied by reference TRBV18 and TRBJ1-1, is NAGVMQNPRHLVRRRGQEARLRCSPMKGHSHVYWYRQLPEEGLKFMVYLQKENIIDESGMPKERFSAEFPKEGPSILRIQQVVRGDSAAYFCASSPRTVESGTEAFFGQGTRLTVV.

The rearrangement uses TRBV10-2 and TRBJ2-7; D unclear. Trimming left V 1 base short and J 5 bases short, with 9 bases between. Germline V lookup: CDR1 WSHSY, CDR2 SAAADI. The CDR3 length is 13 residues. In DNA, the CDR3 is TGCGCCAGCAGTGAGTACTTCCCCCACGAGCAGTACTTC. Translated: CASSEYFPHEQYF.

V gene TRBV27 combines with J gene TRBJ2-1, with a tentative D call TRBD1 (6 bases). Between the trimmed V and J ends, which lost 6 bases and 1 base, there was a span of 13 bases. CDR1 is MNHEY, CDR2 SMNVEV, per germline (reference sequence). The CDR3 spans 15 residues. This CDR3 is CASRQGGGSYNEQFF. CDR3 coding DNA: TGTGCCAGCAGACAAGGGGGTGGGTCCTACAATGAGCAGTTCTTC.

This chain joins TRBV14 and TRBJ2-1, with a possible D match to TRBD2 (6 bases). CDR1 SGHDN and CDR2 FVKESK come from the germline V gene. V was clipped by 1 base and J by 8 bases, with 18 bases between them. CDR3 size: 16 residues. This CDR3 reads CASSQVLGNTGDEQFF. CDR3 coding DNA: TGTGCCAGCAGCCAAGTTTTGGGGAACACGGGAGATGAGCAGTTCTTC.

The chain uses TRBV10-2 and TRBJ1-2; 7 bases fit TRBD1. The germline CDR1 and CDR2 sequences are WSHSY and SAAADI. The V segment lost 7 bases and the J segment 3 bases; nucleotides outside the gene matches: 8. CDR3 size: 14 residues. DNA of the CDR3: TGCGCCAGCACCCAATCTGGACAGGACTATGGCTACACCTTC. It specifies CASTQSGQDYGYTF.

The chain links TRBV18 to TRBJ1-1; a possible D gene is TRBD1 (5 bases). V lost 7 bases and J 7 bases, leaving 10 bases between the germline ends. Germline lookup yields CDR1 KGHSH and CDR2 LQKENI. The length of the CDR3 is 11 residues. The DNA of the CDR3 is TGTGCCAGCTTGGACAAGTTTGAAGCTTTCTTT. Translation gives CASLDKFEAFF.

V usage is TRBV4-1 and J usage is TRBJ1-2; a weak D match, TRBD1 (5 bases). The V and J ends lost 8 bases and 4 bases respectively, with 14 bases between them. The germline gives CDR1 MGHRA, CDR2 YSYEKL. The CDR3 loop spans 13 amino acids. The CDR3 nucleotides are TGCGCCAGCTGGGGCCAGACCACCTATGGCTACACCTTC. Amino acid sequence: CASWGQTTYGYTF.

The chain has TRBV12-5 and TRBJ1-1; TRBD1 matches at 8 bases. CDR1 and CDR2 (germline): LGHNT, FRNRAP. V shed 6 bases and J 1 base; nucleotides not matched to a gene: 4. This CDR3 comprises 14 residues. CDR3 region: CASGKDRENTEAFF. CDR3 nucleotides: TGTGCTAGTGGCAAGGACAGGGAGAACACTGAAGCTTTCTTT.